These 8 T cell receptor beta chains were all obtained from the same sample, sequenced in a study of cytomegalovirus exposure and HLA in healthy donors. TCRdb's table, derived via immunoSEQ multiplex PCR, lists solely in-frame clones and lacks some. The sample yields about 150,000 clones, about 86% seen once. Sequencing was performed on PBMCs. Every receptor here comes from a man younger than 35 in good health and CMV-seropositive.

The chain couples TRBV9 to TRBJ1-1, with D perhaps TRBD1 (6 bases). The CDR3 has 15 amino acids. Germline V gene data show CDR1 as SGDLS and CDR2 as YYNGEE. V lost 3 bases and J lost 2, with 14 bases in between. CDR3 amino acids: CASSEHRELNTEAFF. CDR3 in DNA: TGTGCCAGCAGCGAACACAGGGAATTAAACACTGAAGCTTTCTTT.

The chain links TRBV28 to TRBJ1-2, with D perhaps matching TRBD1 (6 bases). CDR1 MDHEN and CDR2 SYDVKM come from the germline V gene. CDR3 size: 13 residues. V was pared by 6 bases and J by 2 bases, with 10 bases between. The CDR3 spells CASRRDTNYGYTF. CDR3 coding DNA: TGTGCCAGCAGGAGGGACACAAACTATGGCTACACCTTC.

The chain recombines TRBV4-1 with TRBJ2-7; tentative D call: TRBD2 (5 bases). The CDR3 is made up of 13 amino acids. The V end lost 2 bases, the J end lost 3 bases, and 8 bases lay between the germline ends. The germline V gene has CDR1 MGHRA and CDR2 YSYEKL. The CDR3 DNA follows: TGCGCCAGCAGCCAATGGACTGGCTACGAGCAGTACTTC. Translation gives CASSQWTGYEQYF.

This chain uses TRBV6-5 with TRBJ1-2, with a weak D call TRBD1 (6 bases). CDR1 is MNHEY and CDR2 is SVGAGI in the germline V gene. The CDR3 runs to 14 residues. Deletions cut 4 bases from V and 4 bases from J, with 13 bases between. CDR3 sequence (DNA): TGTGCCAGCAGTTCCCTGACAGGATCCTATGGCTACACCTTC. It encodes CASSSLTGSYGYTF.

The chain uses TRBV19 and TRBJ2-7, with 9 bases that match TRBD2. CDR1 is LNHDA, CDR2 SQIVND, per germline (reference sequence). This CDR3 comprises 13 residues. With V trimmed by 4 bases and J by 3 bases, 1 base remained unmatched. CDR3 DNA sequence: TGTGCCAGTAGTAAGACTAGCGGCTACGAGCAGTACTTC. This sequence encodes CASSKTSGYEQYF.

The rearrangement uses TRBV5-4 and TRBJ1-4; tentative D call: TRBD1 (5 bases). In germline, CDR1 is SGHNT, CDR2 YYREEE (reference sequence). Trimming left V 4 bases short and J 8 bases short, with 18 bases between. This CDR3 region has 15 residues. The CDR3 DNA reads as TGTGCCAGCAGCGCCCCCTCCGGGACTGGCGAAAAACTGTTTTTT. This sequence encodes CASSAPSGTGEKLFF.

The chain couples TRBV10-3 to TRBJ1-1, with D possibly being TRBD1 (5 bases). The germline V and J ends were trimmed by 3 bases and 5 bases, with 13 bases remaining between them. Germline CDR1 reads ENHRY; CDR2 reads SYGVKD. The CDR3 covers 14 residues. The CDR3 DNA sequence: TGTGCCATCAGTGACTTGGGGGGGTGGACTGAAGCTTTCTTT. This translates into CAISDLGGWTEAFF.

For the CDR3, the DNA is TGTGCCAGCAGTGAGGCGGGGAGGGCCTACTTC. Translating gives CASSEAGRAYF. V and J are TRBV2 and TRBJ2-5, with 7 bases fitting TRBD2. The trim removed 3 bases at V and 14 bases at J, leaving 6 bases unmatched. Germline V gene data show CDR1 as SNHLY and CDR2 as FYNNEI. CDR3 length: 11 residues.